A single sample gave rise to the 14 T cell receptor beta chains below, sequenced in a study of T cells in Graves' hyperthyroidism and ophthalmopathy. Amplification targeted TCR beta CDR3 regions from RNA transcripts. HTBI primers were the set used in a first-round RT-PCR of the TCR CDR3. TCRdb ran MiXCR on the multiplex PCR reads and lists one entry per CDR3 protein. The table shows approximately 700,000 distinct CDR3 sequences, with about 45% occurring only once. Material: peripheral blood or thyroid tissue (not recorded which). These TCRs come from an adult man with Graves' disease, either hyperthyroidism or ophthalmopathy (not recorded which).

The sample holds many counts of this clonotype. The rearrangement uses TRBV7-2 and TRBJ2-7; no reliable D call. The CDR3 runs 13 residues. V shed 6 bases and J shed 5 bases, with 14 bases lying between them. Germline lookup yields CDR1 SGHTA and CDR2 FQGNSA. CDR3 protein: CASRNQVENEQYF. DNA for the CDR3: TGTGCCAGCAGGAATCAGGTGGAAAACGAGCAGTACTTC.

This sequence joins TRBV9 and TRBJ1-1; D perhaps matches TRBD1 (5 bases). The germline gives CDR1 SGDLS, CDR2 YYNGEE. V shed 4 bases and J shed 6 bases, with 13 bases lying between them. This CDR3 has 13 residues. CDR3 DNA sequence: TGTGCCAGCAGCTCTCCGGGGACTGCTGAAGCTTTCTTT. It specifies CASSSPGTAEAFF.

The CDR3 region has the DNA TGCAGTGCTAGAGGAACCGGGGCACGAGAAAAACTGTTTTTT. It is translated as CSARGTGAREKLFF. The chain uses TRBV20-1 and TRBJ1-4; D is possibly TRBD1 (5 bases). V lost 1 base and J 8 bases, leaving 14 bases between the germline ends. The germline V gene has CDR1 DFQATT and CDR2 SNEGSKA (reference sequence). The CDR3 spans 14 residues.

Only a few counts were recorded for this clonotype. This chain connects TRBV7-8 to TRBJ2-7, with D possibly matching TRBD1 (6 bases). The V end lost 6 bases, the J end lost 0 bases, and 18 bases lay between the germline ends. The CDR3 runs 16 residues. From germline, CDR1 is SGHVS and CDR2 FQNEAQ. The CDR3 DNA is TGTGCCAGCAGTTACTCCGGACAGTCTTACTCCTACGAGCAGTACTTC. The encoded protein is CASSYSGQSYSYEQYF.

The V gene is TRBV10-3, the J gene TRBJ2-7; TRBD1 matches at 7 bases. The J call may be wrong; the DNA end is better matched by TRBJ2-1. The CDR3 consists of 15 residues. Germline-derived CDR1 and CDR2 are ENHRY and SYGVKD. The CDR3 DNA sequence: TGTGCCATCAGTGGGGGACAGAGTCCCGGGAATGAGCAGTTCTTC. Its translation is CAISGGQSPGNEQFF.

With regard to this clonotype: Compared with germline, one end of the junction differs, possibly owing to a read error. CDR3: CATSHRDRVAEKLFF. The DNA of the CDR3 is TGTGCCACCAGCCACCGGGACAGGGTAGCTGAAAAACTGTTTTTT. The V gene is TRBV13, the J gene TRBJ1-4; 9 nucleotides line up with TRBD1. This CDR3 region has 15 residues. The germline gives CDR1 PRHDT, CDR2 FYEKMQ (reference sequence).

The chain has TRBV6-6 and TRBJ1-4; a weak D match, TRBD1 (5 bases). CDR3 length: 16 residues. Germline CDR1 MNHNY, CDR2 SVGAGI (reference sequence). The V gene lost 5 bases and the J gene lost 5 bases, with 18 bases spanning the gap. CDR3 in amino acids: CASSEPPGLRNEKLFF. CDR3 sequence (DNA): TGTGCCAGCAGTGAACCCCCGGGACTGCGAAATGAAAAACTGTTTTTT.

This clonotype was recorded a few times. A junction boundary mismatches the germline segment, possibly from a read error. This chain connects TRBV7-9 to TRBJ2-5; a possible D gene is TRBD1 (5 bases). Germline V CDR1 and CDR2: SEHNR, FQNEAQ (reference sequence). The CDR3 has 15 residues. In nucleotides, the CDR3 is TGCGCCAGCAGCCAAGTCACAGGTAGACAAGAGACCCAGTACTTC. The encoded protein is CASSQVTGRQETQYF.

The chain is built from TRBV9 and TRBJ1-1, with TRBD1 identical over 7 bases. This CDR3 has 11 amino acids. The germline gives CDR1 SGDLS, CDR2 YYNGEE. With 5 bases clipped from V and 7 bases from J, the junction kept 2 bases outside the gene matches. The CDR3 reads CASSHRGEAFF. In DNA form, the CDR3 reads TGTGCCAGCAGTCACAGGGGTGAAGCTTTCTTT.

At least ten counts were recorded for this clonotype. This chain uses TRBV25-1 with TRBJ1-6, with 8 bases that match TRBD1. Germline CDR1 MGHDK, CDR2 SYGVNS. Trimming removed 8 bases from V and 7 bases from J; junction bases left unmatched: 7. CDR3 length: 14 amino acids. CDR3 sequence reads: CASLVWDRNSPLHF. The CDR3 region has the DNA TGTGCCAGCCTAGTTTGGGACAGGAATTCACCCCTCCACTTT.

With regard to this clonotype: A much larger clone lies a single base off, so this may be a read error. The V call is TRBV10-3, the J call TRBJ1-2; 8 bases fit TRBD1. The CDR3 runs 14 residues. Germline values: CDR1 ENHRY, CDR2 SYGVKD. Here the CDR3 DNA reads TGTGCCATCACTGGACAGGGAGGGCACTATGGCCACACCTTC. As protein: CAITGQGGHYGHTF.

About this clonotype itself: A junction boundary mismatches the germline segment, possibly from a read error. The chain combines TRBV15 with TRBJ1-6; D unclear. This CDR3 region has 16 residues. Germline values: CDR1 LNHNV, CDR2 YYDKDF (reference sequence). Here the CDR3 reads CATSSIQSSYNSPLHF. CDR3 nucleotide sequence: TGTGCTACCAGCAGCATACAGAGCTCCTATAATTCACCCCTCCACTTT.

As for this clonotype: The conserved phenylalanine or tryptophan is not found at the CDR3 terminus, so this likely reflects a read error. V is TRBV7-8 and J is TRBJ1-6; no definite D call. Germline V gives CDR1 SGHVS, CDR2 FQNEAQ. This CDR3 has 13 residues. The V and J ends lost 3 bases and 7 bases respectively, with 7 bases between them. CDR3 nucleotides: TGTGCCAGCAGCTTGGTTCGGAATTCACCCCTCCACTCT. It specifies CASSLVRNSPLHS.

This clonotype was picked up many times. CDR3 amino acids: CASSFAGGDTGELFF. CDR3 DNA sequence: TGTGCCAGCAGCTTTGCAGGGGGCGACACCGGGGAGCTGTTTTTT. The V call is TRBV7-3, the J call TRBJ2-2; 8 positions match TRBD1. Germline V gene sequence: CDR1 SGHTA, CDR2 FQGTGA. Trimming took 3 bases from V and 3 from J; bases not matched to a gene: 3. The CDR3 runs to 15 residues.